Given below is one T cell receptor (beta chain) in context. The data derive from a study of blood T cell repertoires in COVID-19. Across the study: Acute and convalescent COVID-19 specimens originated in the United States, Italy and Spain. PBMCs, B-cell-depleted T cells, or T cells were the source of the cDNA or gDNA that made up the material.

V was cut by 4 bases and J by 1 base, with 11 bases left in between. The V gene's germline CDR1 is SGHRS and CDR2 YFSETQ. The CDR3 spans 14 residues. In the authors' methods: Estimation of nucleated cell counts was performed using reference gene primer amplification. Assay used: immunoSEQ multiplex PCR; TCRdb lists only in-frame clones, some missing. V and J calls plus clone size are reproduced from that table; the DNA served to infer D and trimming. Of some 78,000 clones in the sample, 80% to 90% were seen once. The receptor comes from a man between 50 and 59 years old with active or convalescent COVID-19. Sequencing was performed on peripheral blood. The V and J genes are TRBV5-1 and TRBJ1-1; D unresolved. CDR3 coding DNA: TGCGCCAGCAGCCGCCAAGAGGAGAACACTGAAGCTTTCTTT. Translating it yields CASSRQEENTEAFF.